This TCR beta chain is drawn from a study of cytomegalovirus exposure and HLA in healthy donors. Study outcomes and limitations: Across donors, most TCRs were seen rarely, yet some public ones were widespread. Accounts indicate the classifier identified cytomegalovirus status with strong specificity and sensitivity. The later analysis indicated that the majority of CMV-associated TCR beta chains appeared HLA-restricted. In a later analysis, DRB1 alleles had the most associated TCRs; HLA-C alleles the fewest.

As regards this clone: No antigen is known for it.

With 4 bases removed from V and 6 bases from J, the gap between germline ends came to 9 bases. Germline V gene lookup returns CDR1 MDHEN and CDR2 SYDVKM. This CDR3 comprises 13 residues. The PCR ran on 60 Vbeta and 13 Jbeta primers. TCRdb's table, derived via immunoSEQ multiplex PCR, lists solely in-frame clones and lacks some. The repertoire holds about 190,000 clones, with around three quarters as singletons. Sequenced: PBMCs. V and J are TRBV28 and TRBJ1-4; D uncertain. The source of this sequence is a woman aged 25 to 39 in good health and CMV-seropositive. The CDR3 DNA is TGTGCCAGCAGTTCATACATCCATGAAAAACTGTTTTTT. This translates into CASSSYIHEKLFF.